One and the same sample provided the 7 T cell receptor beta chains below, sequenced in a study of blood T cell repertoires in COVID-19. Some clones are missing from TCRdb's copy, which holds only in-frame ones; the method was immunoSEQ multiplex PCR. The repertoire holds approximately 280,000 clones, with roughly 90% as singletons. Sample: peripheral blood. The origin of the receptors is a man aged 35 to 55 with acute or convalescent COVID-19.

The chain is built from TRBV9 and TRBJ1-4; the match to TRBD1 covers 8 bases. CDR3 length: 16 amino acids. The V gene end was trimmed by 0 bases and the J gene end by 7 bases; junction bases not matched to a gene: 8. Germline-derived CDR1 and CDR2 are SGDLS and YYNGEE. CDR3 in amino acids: CASSVGRGLITEKLFF. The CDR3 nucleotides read TGTGCCAGCAGCGTAGGCAGGGGGCTAATTACTGAAAAACTGTTTTTT.

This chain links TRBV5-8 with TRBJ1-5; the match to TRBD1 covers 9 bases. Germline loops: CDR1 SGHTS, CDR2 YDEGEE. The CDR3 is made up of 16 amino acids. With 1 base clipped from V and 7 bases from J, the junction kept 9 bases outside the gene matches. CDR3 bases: TGTGCCAGCAGCTTGCTGTACGGGACAGGGAGCCAGCCCCAGCATTTT. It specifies CASSLLYGTGSQPQHF.

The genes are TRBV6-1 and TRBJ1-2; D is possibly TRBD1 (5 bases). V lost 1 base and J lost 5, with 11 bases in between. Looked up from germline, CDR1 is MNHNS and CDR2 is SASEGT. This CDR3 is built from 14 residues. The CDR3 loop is CASSEGRVSYGYTF. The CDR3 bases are TGTGCCAGCAGTGAAGGCAGGGTCTCATATGGCTACACCTTC.

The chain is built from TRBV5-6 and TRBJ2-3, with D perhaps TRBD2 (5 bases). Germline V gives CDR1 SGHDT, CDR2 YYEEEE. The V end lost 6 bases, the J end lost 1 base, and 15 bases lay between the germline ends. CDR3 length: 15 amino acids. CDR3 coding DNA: TGTGCCAGCACCTCTATCTTGGAGGGCACAGATACGCAGTATTTT. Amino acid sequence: CASTSILEGTDTQYF.

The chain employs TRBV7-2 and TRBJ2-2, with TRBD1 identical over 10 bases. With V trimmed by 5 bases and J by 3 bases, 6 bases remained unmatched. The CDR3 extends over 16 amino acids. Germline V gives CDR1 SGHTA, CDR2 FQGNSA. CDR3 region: CASSQYGTGDTGELFF. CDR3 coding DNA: TGTGCCAGCAGCCAATATGGGACAGGGGACACCGGGGAGCTGTTTTTT.

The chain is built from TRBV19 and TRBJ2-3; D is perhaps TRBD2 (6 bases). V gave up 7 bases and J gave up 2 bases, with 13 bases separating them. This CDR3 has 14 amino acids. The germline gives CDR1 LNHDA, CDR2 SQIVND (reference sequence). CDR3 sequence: CASTPGVYTDTQYF. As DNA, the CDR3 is TGTGCCAGTACCCCGGGGGTTTACACAGATACGCAGTATTTT. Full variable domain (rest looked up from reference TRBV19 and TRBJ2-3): DGGITQSPKYLFRKEGQNVTLSCEQNLNHDAMYWYRQDPGQGLRLIYYSQIVNDFQKGDIAEGYSVSREKKESFPLTVTSAQKNPTAFYLCASTPGVYTDTQYFGPGTRLTVL.

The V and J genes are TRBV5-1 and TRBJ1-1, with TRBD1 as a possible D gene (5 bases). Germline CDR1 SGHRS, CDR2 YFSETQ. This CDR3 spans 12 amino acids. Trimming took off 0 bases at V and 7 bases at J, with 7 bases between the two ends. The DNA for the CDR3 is TGCGCCAGCAGCTTGGTGGGACTTGAAGCTTTCTTT. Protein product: CASSLVGLEAFF.